This passage covers 4 T cell receptor beta chains from one sample sequenced in a study of CD8+CD57+ T cells in acquired aplastic anemia. Flow cytometry had shown expanded CD8+CD57+ cells in the patients chosen for sequencing. Genomic DNA, serving as template, underwent TCR beta VDJ and CDR3 profiling. TCRdb re-derived calls from the reads in MiXCR, one entry per CDR3 protein. The sample includes roughly 220,000 distinct CDR3 sequences, roughly 60% of them seen just once. Sequencing was done on a sample of sorted CD4+, CD8+, or CD8+CD57+ T cells (not recorded which) from PBMCs. The receptors stem from a human donor with aplastic anemia.

This chain joins TRBV14 and TRBJ2-1, with D hard to call. The CDR3 has 15 residues. Germline V gene sequence: CDR1 SGHDN, CDR2 FVKESK. With 8 bases removed from V and 9 bases from J, the gap between germline ends came to 23 bases. CDR3 loop: CASSELADINVEQFF. The CDR3, as DNA: TGTGCCAGCTCGGAACTGGCCGATATTAACGTTGAGCAGTTCTTC. The full variable domain, completed using reference TRBV14 and TRBJ2-1, is EAGVTQFPSHSVIEKGQTVTLRCDPISGHDNLYWYRRVMGKEIKFLLHFVKESKQDESGMPNNRFLAERTGGTYSTLKVQPAELEDSGVYFCASSELADINVEQFFGPGTRLTVL.

The chain uses TRBV20-1 and TRBJ1-5; D is perhaps TRBD1 (5 bases). The V end was cut by 5 bases, the J end by 6 bases, with 20 bases between. Germline V gives CDR1 DFQATT, CDR2 SNEGSKA (reference sequence). CDR3 length: 15 residues. The CDR3 region has the DNA TGCAGTGCTGACCAGGTGGGGGGGGATGTTCAGCCCCAGCATTTT. Protein product: CSADQVGGDVQPQHF.

This clonotype was counted at least ten times. Written as DNA, the CDR3 is TGTGCCAGCAGCCCCTCAACAGGGAATCATGGCTACACCTTC. Protein sequence: CASSPSTGNHGYTF. This chain links TRBV7-9 with TRBJ1-2; maybe TRBD1 (6 bases). V was pared by 5 bases and J by 6 bases, with 16 bases between. The germline V gene encodes CDR1 SEHNR and CDR2 FQNEAQ (reference sequence). The CDR3 is made up of 14 amino acids.

The rearrangement joins TRBV10-2 to TRBJ1-6, with D perhaps matching TRBD1 (5 bases). CDR1 WSHSY and CDR2 SAAADI come from the germline V gene. The CDR3 runs to 13 residues. Trimming removed 8 bases from V and 6 bases from J, with 11 bases in between. CDR3 DNA sequence: TGCGCCAGCCGGGACTCTATTAATTCACCCCTCCACTTT. Translating it yields CASRDSINSPLHF.